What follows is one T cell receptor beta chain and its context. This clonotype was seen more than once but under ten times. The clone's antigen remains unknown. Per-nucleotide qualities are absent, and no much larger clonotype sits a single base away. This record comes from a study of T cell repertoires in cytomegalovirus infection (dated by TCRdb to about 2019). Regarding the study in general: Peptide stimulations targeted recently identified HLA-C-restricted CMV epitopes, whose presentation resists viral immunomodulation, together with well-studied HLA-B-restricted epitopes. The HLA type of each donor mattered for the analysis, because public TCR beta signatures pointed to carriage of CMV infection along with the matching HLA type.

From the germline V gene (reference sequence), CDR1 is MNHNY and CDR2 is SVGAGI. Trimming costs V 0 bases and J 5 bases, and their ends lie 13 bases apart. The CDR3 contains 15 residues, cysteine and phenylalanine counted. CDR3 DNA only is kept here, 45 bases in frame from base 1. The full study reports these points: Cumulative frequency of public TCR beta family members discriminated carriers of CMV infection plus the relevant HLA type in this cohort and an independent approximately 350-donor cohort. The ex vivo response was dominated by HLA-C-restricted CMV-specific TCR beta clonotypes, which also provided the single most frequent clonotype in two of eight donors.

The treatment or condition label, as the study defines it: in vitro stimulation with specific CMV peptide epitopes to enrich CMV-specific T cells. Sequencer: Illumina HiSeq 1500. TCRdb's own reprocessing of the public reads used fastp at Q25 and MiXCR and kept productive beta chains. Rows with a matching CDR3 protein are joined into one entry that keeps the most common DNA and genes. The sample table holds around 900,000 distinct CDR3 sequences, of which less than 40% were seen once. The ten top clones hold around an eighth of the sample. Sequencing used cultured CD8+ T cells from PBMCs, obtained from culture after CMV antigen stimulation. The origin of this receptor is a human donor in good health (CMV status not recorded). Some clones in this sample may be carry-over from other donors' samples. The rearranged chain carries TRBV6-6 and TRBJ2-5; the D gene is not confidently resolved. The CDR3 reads CASSYSLKLLETQYF. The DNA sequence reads TGTGCCAGCAGTTACTCCCTGAAGTTGTTGGAGACCCAGTACTTC.